These T cell receptor beta chains were read from a single sample in a study of shared clonotypes between healthy human individuals. Repertoires were generated with immunoSEQ multiplex PCR, while TCRdb's copy carries only in-frame clones and drops some. The repertoire has hundreds of thousands of clones, 80% to 95% of them found once; the top ten carry 20% to 30%. The material sequenced was naive CD8+ T cells sorted from blood. These receptors came from a man aged 25 to 45 in good health. The CDR3 runs from the conserved cysteine through the conserved F or W. A D gene is named only where the DNA matches it firmly. The listing skips clone size in some rows; elsewhere it reads once, few, many or a size class.

clone_size | j_call | d_call | v_call | cdr3_nt | cdr3_aa
- | TRBJ2-1 | TRBD2 | TRBV27 | TGTGCCAGCACCCCGGGACTAGCCTACAATGAGCAGTTCTTC | CASTPGLAYNEQFF
once | TRBJ2-3 | - | TRBV12-5 | TGTGCTAGTGGTTTGGAGGGACTCCCAGATACGCAGTATTTT | CASGLEGLPDTQYF
- | TRBJ1-5 | TRBD1 | TRBV27 | TGTGCCAGCAGTCCTCGACAGGGGTATAGCAATCAGCCCCAGCATTTT | CASSPRQGYSNQPQHF
- | TRBJ2-7 | - | TRBV11-2 | TGTGCCAGCAGCTTAGCCCCGACAGGCTACGAGCAGTACTTC | CASSLAPTGYEQYF
- | TRBJ1-5 | - | TRBV27 | TGTGCCAGCAGTCCCGGACCTCACAATCAGCCCCAGCATTTT | CASSPGPHNQPQHF
- | TRBJ2-2 | TRBD2 | TRBV7-6 | TGTGCCAGCAGCCAAATAGCGGGAGGGCCGTATACGAACACCGGGGAGCTGTTTTTT | CASSQIAGGPYTNTGELFF
- | TRBJ1-5 | - | TRBV5-8 | TGTGCCAGCAGCTTGATCTGGATTCGGAATCAGCCCCAGCATTTT | CASSLIWIRNQPQHF
few | TRBJ2-7 | TRBD1 | TRBV5-1 | TGCGCCAGCAGCTCCGACAGGGGGCCCTACGAGCAGTACTTC | CASSSDRGPYEQYF
- | TRBJ2-3 | - | TRBV18 | TGTGCCAGCTCACCACCGGATCCAGATGGGAGCACAGATACGCAGTATTTT | CASSPPDPDGSTDTQYF
- | TRBJ2-7 | TRBD1 | TRBV6-1 | TGTGCCAGCAGATTAAGACAGGGGGACACCTACGAGCAGTACTTC | CASRLRQGDTYEQYF
once | TRBJ2-7 | TRBD2 | TRBV15 | TGTGCCACCAGCAGAGATCGACTAGCGGGGGGATACGAGCAGTACTTC | CATSRDRLAGGYEQYF
- | TRBJ1-2 | - | TRBV30 | TGTGCCTGGAGTGTCGGCAGCCTCCCCATTGAGGGCTACACCTTC | CAWSVGSLPIEGYTF
- | TRBJ2-3 | - | TRBV11-2 | TGTGCCAGCAGCTCGACGGGGGGCTTCACAGATACGCAGTATTTT | CASSSTGGFTDTQYF
- | TRBJ1-5 | TRBD1 | TRBV14 | TGTGCCAGCAGCTCCCGGGACAGATCCAATCAGCCCCAGCATTTT | CASSSRDRSNQPQHF
- | TRBJ2-1 | - | TRBV6-5 | TGTGCCAGCAGAACCTCCCAGGGAGAGCAGTTCTTC | CASRTSQGEQFF
- | TRBJ2-1 | - | TRBV29-1 | TGCAGCGTTGAAGGGGGCAGCTACAATGAGCAGTTCTTC | CSVEGGSYNEQFF
- | TRBJ2-6 | TRBD1 | TRBV27 | TGTGCCAGCAGTTCGGGAGCCGGGACAGGACCCTCTGGGGCCAACGTCCTGACTTTC | CASSSGAGTGPSGANVLTF
- | TRBJ2-7 | TRBD2 | TRBV14 | TGTGCCAGCAGCCAAGGGCGGGAGGGCTACGAGCAGTACTTC | CASSQGREGYEQYF
- | TRBJ2-5 | TRBD2 | TRBV7-9 | TGTGCCAGCAGCTTAGAACTAGCGGGAGGTGAGACCCAGTACTTC | CASSLELAGGETQYF
- | TRBJ2-7 | TRBD2 | TRBV2 | TGTGCCAGCATCGAGCGGGGGTCCTACGAGCAGTACTTC | CASIERGSYEQYF